The next 25 T cell receptor beta chains were all read from a single sample in a study of cytomegalovirus exposure and HLA in healthy donors. Both 60 Vbeta primers and 13 Jbeta primers went into the PCR. Repertoires were generated with immunoSEQ multiplex PCR, while TCRdb's copy carries only in-frame clones and drops some. The profile shows about 200,000 clones, about 70% of them singletons. The sequenced sample consisted of PBMCs. Every receptor here comes from a woman in her 30s in good health and CMV-seronegative.

With regard to this clone: One end of the junction does not line up with germline, which may come from a read error. The chain couples TRBV7-7 to TRBJ2-3, with no clear D. This CDR3 is 13 amino acids long. Germline assignment: CDR1 SSHAT and CDR2 FNYEAQ (reference sequence). The CDR3 coding sequence is TGTGCTAGCAGCATCGGTACGGCAGATACGCAGTATTTT. This encodes CASSIGTADTQYF.

This chain joins TRBV18 and TRBJ2-7; D is undetermined. Trimming left V 3 bases short and J 6 bases short, with 18 bases between. The CDR3 is 15 amino acids. Germline V gene data show CDR1 as KGHSH and CDR2 as LQKENI. The CDR3 DNA is TGTGCCAGCTCACCGGTGGCTCTGCAGTCGGGCGAGCAGTACTTC. Translated, it gives CASSPVALQSGEQYF. Drawing the rest from reference TRBV18 and TRBJ2-7, the complete variable domain is NAGVMQNPRHLVRRRGQEARLRCSPMKGHSHVYWYRQLPEEGLKFMVYLQKENIIDESGMPKERFSAEFPKEGPSILRIQQVVRGDSAAYFCASSPVALQSGEQYFGPGTRLTVT.

The CDR3 sequence: CASSQQQQGYYGYTF. Written as DNA, the CDR3 is TGCGCCAGCAGCCAACAACAACAGGGTTACTATGGCTACACCTTC. V and J are TRBV4-3 and TRBJ1-2, with D maybe TRBD1 (6 bases). The CDR3 sequence is 15 residues long. Trimming stripped 2 bases from V and 3 bases from J, with 13 bases between. Germline assignment: CDR1 LGHNA and CDR2 YSLEER.

The chain is built from TRBV6-1 and TRBJ1-5, with D unresolved. Germline-derived CDR1 and CDR2 are MNHNS and SASEGT. V dropped 5 bases and J dropped 7 bases, with 12 bases sitting between them. The CDR3 is 13 amino acids. CDR3: CASSIQEYQPQHF. Written as DNA, the CDR3 is TGTGCCAGCAGTATTCAGGAATACCAGCCCCAGCATTTT.

The chain joins TRBV2 to TRBJ1-5; no clear D gene. The CDR3 has 13 amino acids. V was pared by 3 bases and J by 0 bases, with 3 bases between. Germline V gives CDR1 SNHLY, CDR2 FYNNEI. Here the CDR3 DNA reads TGTGCCAGCAGTGATTATAGCAATCAGCCCCAGCATTTT. Translated: CASSDYSNQPQHF.

This sequence joins TRBV5-8 and TRBJ1-5; D is unresolved. Germline-derived CDR1 and CDR2 are SGHTS and YDEGEE. This CDR3 is built from 12 residues. V shed 2 bases and J shed 5 bases, with 5 bases lying between them. The CDR3 here is CASSFRDQPQHF. The CDR3 region has the DNA TGTGCCAGCAGCTTCCGGGATCAGCCCCAGCATTTT.

This chain joins TRBV10-2 and TRBJ2-3; D not certain. The germline V and J ends were trimmed by 3 bases and 6 bases, with 7 bases remaining between them. The germline V gene has CDR1 WSHSY and CDR2 SAAADI. This CDR3 has 12 amino acids. As DNA, the CDR3 is TGCGCCAGCAGTGACGTCTCGGATACGCAGTATTTT. This sequence encodes CASSDVSDTQYF.

In its sample, this clone was seen a few times. This chain uses TRBV5-1 with TRBJ1-1; tentatively, D is TRBD1 (5 bases). The germline CDR1 and CDR2 sequences are SGHRS and YFSETQ. The CDR3 length is 15 residues. V was clipped by 6 bases and J by 4 bases, with 19 bases between them. CDR3 loop: CASTPGGTRSTEAFF. The CDR3 DNA follows: TGCGCCAGCACCCCTGGAGGGACTCGGAGCACTGAAGCTTTCTTT.

There are a few counts of this clone. This sequence joins TRBV5-1 and TRBJ1-2, with no clear D. The CDR3 loop spans 17 amino acids. The ends were cut back, 1 base at V and 5 bases at J, with 21 bases in the middle. CDR1 and CDR2 from the germline V gene are SGHRS and YFSETQ. CDR3 nucleotide sequence: TGCGCCAGCAGCTTGTCCCCAGGCCGTGCCACCCTGTATGGCTACACCTTC. Protein product: CASSLSPGRATLYGYTF.

The V gene is TRBV7-2, the J gene TRBJ2-2, with 10 bases fitting TRBD2. The J segment lost 6 bases and the V segment lost 4 bases, leaving 5 bases of the junction unmatched. This CDR3 is 15 amino acids long. The V gene's germline CDR1 is SGHTA and CDR2 FQGNSA. CDR3 sequence: CASSSSGRPAGELFF. CDR3 DNA: TGTGCCAGCAGCTCTAGCGGGAGACCCGCCGGGGAGCTGTTTTTT.

The rearrangement uses TRBV5-1 and TRBJ2-6, with 7 bases that match TRBD2. Germline V gene sequence: CDR1 SGHRS, CDR2 YFSETQ. There are 15 residues in the CDR3. V dropped 3 bases and J dropped 0; count of bases not matched to a gene: 0. The CDR3 DNA reads TGCGCCAGCAGCTGGGGGGGCTCTGGGGCCAACGTCCTGACTTTC. Its translation: CASSWGGSGANVLTF.

The chain is built from TRBV6-6 and TRBJ1-2; D ambiguous. The V end was cut by 0 bases, the J end by 3 bases, with 14 bases between. CDR1 is MNHNY and CDR2 is SVGAGI in the germline V gene (reference sequence). The CDR3 has 16 residues. The CDR3: CASSYSTGNTYYGYTF. CDR3 in DNA: TGTGCCAGCAGTTACTCGACGGGGAATACATACTATGGCTACACCTTC.

This clone was seen just once. V gene TRBV7-8 combines with J gene TRBJ2-1; 7 bases are a match to TRBD2. This CDR3 region has 15 residues. CDR1 and CDR2 (germline): SGHVS, FQNEAQ. The V segment lost 1 base and the J segment 3 bases; nucleotides outside the gene matches: 3. The DNA of the CDR3 is TGTGCCAGCAGCTTAGGACCTAGCGGCTACAATGAGCAGTTCTTC. As protein: CASSLGPSGYNEQFF.

The CDR3 coding sequence is TGCGCCAGCAGCTTGGTGGGACAGGGGTCTTTTAAGGTTGAAGCTTTCTTT. The encoded protein is CASSLVGQGSFKVEAFF. The chain combines TRBV5-1 with TRBJ1-1, with 10 bases aligning to TRBD1. Germline loops: CDR1 SGHRS, CDR2 YFSETQ. J lost 7 bases, V lost 0 bases, and 12 bases had no gene match. The CDR3 totals 17 residues.

The chain employs TRBV29-1 and TRBJ1-2; TRBD1 matches 12 bases. The CDR3 sequence is 16 residues long. Germline V gene sequence: CDR1 SQVTM, CDR2 ANQGSEA. The V segment lost 5 bases and the J segment 7 bases; nucleotides outside the gene matches: 14. The CDR3 DNA sequence: TGCAGCGTTCAACCCCTCCGGGACAGGGGGCTGGGTGGCTACACCTTC. Residues: CSVQPLRDRGLGGYTF.

The rearrangement joins TRBV6-5 to TRBJ2-3, with 7 bases aligning to TRBD1. There are 14 residues in the CDR3. Germline V gives CDR1 MNHEY, CDR2 SVGAGI. V lost 6 bases, J lost 4 bases, and 7 bases stayed unmatched. In DNA form, the CDR3 reads TGTGCCAGCAGACCGACAGGGTGGGCAGATACGCAGTATTTT. Residues: CASRPTGWADTQYF.

This chain uses TRBV11-3 with TRBJ2-1; TRBD2 matches at 8 bases. The length of the CDR3 is 14 residues. V gave up 5 bases and J gave up 10 bases; unmatched junction bases: 10. Looked up from germline, CDR1 is SGHNT and CDR2 is YENEEA. This chain's CDR3 is CASSPRRGATEQFF. DNA for the CDR3: TGTGCCAGCAGCCCGAGGCGGGGGGCGACCGAGCAGTTCTTC.

This rearrangement joins TRBV2 to TRBJ1-5; TRBD1 matches 7 bases. Germline V gene data show CDR1 as SNHLY and CDR2 as FYNNEI. The CDR3 covers 16 residues. V dropped 4 bases and J dropped 1; count of bases not matched to a gene: 7. The CDR3 loop is CASSGTRGQSNQPQHF. CDR3 DNA sequence: TGTGCCAGCAGTGGCACGAGGGGGCAAAGCAATCAGCCCCAGCATTTT.

This chain connects TRBV12-5 to TRBJ1-5; no definite D call. CDR3 length: 13 residues. Trimming left V 6 bases short and J 2 bases short, with 8 bases between. Germline CDR1 LGHNT, CDR2 FRNRAP. For the CDR3, the DNA is TGTGCTAGTGGAGATCGAGGCAATCAGCCCCAGCATTTT. This encodes CASGDRGNQPQHF. Together with reference TRBV12-5 and TRBJ1-5, the CDR3 gives the full variable domain: DARVTQTPRHKVTEMGQEVTMRCQPILGHNTVFWYRQTMMQGLELLAYFRNRAPLDDSGMPKDRFSAEMPDATLATLKIQPSEPRDSAVYFCASGDRGNQPQHFGDGTRLSIL.

For the CDR3, the DNA is TGTGCCAGCAGCTTAGATCCGTACTACGAGCAGTACTTC. It codes for CASSLDPYYEQYF. V usage is TRBV11-2 and J usage is TRBJ2-7; D remains unclear. This CDR3 comprises 13 residues. Germline values: CDR1 SGHAT, CDR2 FQNNGV. Trimming left V 0 bases short and J 3 bases short, with 6 bases between.

CDR3 residues: CASSLDPGLAGNEQFF. CDR3 coding DNA: TGTGCCAGCAGCTTGGACCCGGGACTAGCTGGCAATGAGCAGTTCTTC. The chain couples TRBV5-4 to TRBJ2-1, with 9 bases that match TRBD2. The CDR3 runs to 16 residues. Trimming at V came to 0 bases and at J to 6 bases, leaving 7 bases not matched to a gene. Germline values: CDR1 SGHNT, CDR2 YYREEE (reference sequence).

This clone was seen a handful of times. J is TRBJ2-1 and V is TRBV5-6; 8 nucleotides line up with TRBD2. Looked up from germline, CDR1 is SGHDT and CDR2 is YYEEEE. The J segment lost 0 bases and the V segment lost 1 base, leaving 6 bases of the junction unmatched. This CDR3 comprises 17 residues. The CDR3 coding sequence is TGTGCCAGCAGCTTGTGGGTAGCGGGGTCCTCCTACAATGAGCAGTTCTTC. Protein: CASSLWVAGSSYNEQFF. Full variable domain (missing parts from reference TRBV5-6 and TRBJ2-1): DAGVTQSPTHLIKTRGQQVTLRCSPKSGHDTVSWYQQALGQGPQFIFQYYEEEERQRGNFPDRFSGHQFPNYSSELNVNALLLGDSALYLCASSLWVAGSSYNEQFFGPGTRLTVL.

The V gene is TRBV4-1, the J gene TRBJ2-3, with a possible D match to TRBD2 (6 bases). Trimming shortened V by 3 bases and J by 4 bases, and 20 bases separated the two germline ends. Germline loops: CDR1 MGHRA, CDR2 YSYEKL. There are 17 residues in the CDR3. The CDR3 DNA sequence: TGCGCCAGCAGCCAGACCACGACGGGGGTAACCGCAGATACGCAGTATTTT. Its protein is CASSQTTTGVTADTQYF.

This clone was observed a single time. The J gene is TRBJ1-2, the V gene TRBV7-2, with TRBD1 matching 7 bases. The CDR3 sequence is 14 residues long. Looked up from germline, CDR1 is SGHTA and CDR2 is FQGNSA. V shed 8 bases, J shed 8 bases, and the junction held 14 bases outside the gene matches. CDR3 bases: TGTGCCAGCTCAGAGACAGGGCTGATGGGGGGCTACACCTTC. Encoded protein: CASSETGLMGGYTF.

The genes are TRBV6-1 and TRBJ2-7; 7 nucleotides align to TRBD2. Germline CDR1 reads MNHNS; CDR2 reads SASEGT. This CDR3 region has 13 residues. With 7 bases clipped from V and 2 bases from J, the junction kept 5 bases outside the gene matches. CDR3 DNA: TGTGCCAGCAACGGGAGGCAGACCTACGAGCAGTACTTC. Protein: CASNGRQTYEQYF.